The 32 T cell receptor beta chains listed next were all sequenced from one sample in a study of T cell clonality in common variable immunodeficiency. Method: immunoSEQ multiplex PCR; TCRdb's copy keeps in-frame clones and lacks some. The specimen gives 40,000 to 50,000 clones without singletons; the ten biggest hold roughly 6%. The sequencing sample was made of peripheral blood mononuclear cells. These receptor sequences come from a person between 18 and 75 years old in good health.

This clone was detected many times. The CDR3 goes on 3 residues after the read ends, and that part is filled in from the germline J gene. The rearrangement uses TRBV7-8 and TRBJ1-6; no clear D. This CDR3 has 16 residues. The V gene's germline CDR1 is SGHVS and CDR2 FQNEAQ. Trimming pared 2 bases from V and 8 bases from J, leaving 16 bases between. The CDR3 protein is CASSLNLRVEYSPLHF. The CDR3 bases that were read are TGTGCCAGCAGCTTAAACTTAAGGGTAGAATATTCACCC.

The table lists this clone with many counts. The CDR3 end falls 3 residues outside the read, so it is completed with the germline J gene. This chain connects TRBV19 to TRBJ2-1; possibly TRBD1 or TRBD2 for D (7 bases each). This CDR3 has 14 amino acids. Germline-derived CDR1 and CDR2 are LNHDA and SQIVND (reference sequence). V shed 7 bases and J shed 9 bases, with 19 bases lying between them. Partial CDR3 DNA: TGTGCCAGTACCCCCAGGGGAGGGGGCAGTGAG. Protein sequence: CASTPRGGGSE. The full CDR3 reads CASTPRGGGSEQFF.

This clone was seen ten or more times. The read falls 3 residues short of the CDR3 end, and the missing part is taken from the germline J gene. The chain uses TRBV2 and TRBJ1-1; D is unclear. CDR1 is SNHLY, CDR2 FYNNEI, per germline. Trimming removed 3 bases from V and 1 base from J, with 12 bases in between. The CDR3 runs 15 residues. The CDR3 sequence is CASSDIESPNTEAFF. The sequenced CDR3 bases are TGTGCCAGCAGTGATATAGAGTCGCCGAACACTGAA.

This clone occurred many times. The read halts 3 residues ahead of the CDR3 end, with the missing end drawn from the germline J gene. The V call is TRBV5-6, the J call TRBJ1-2; 9 bases match TRBD1. Germline CDR1 and CDR2: SGHDT and YYEEEE. The CDR3 totals 15 residues. V was pared by 7 bases and J by 3 bases, with 10 bases of the junction left unmatched. CDR3 region: CASERGGQGYYGYTF. The DNA read from the CDR3 is TGTGCCAGCGAGAGGGGGGGACAGGGTTACTATGGC.

This clone was seen repeatedly, ten times or more. The junction does not match germline at one end; this may be a read error. The DNA ends 3 residues before the CDR3 does, and the rest of the CDR3 is filled in from the germline J gene. The rearrangement joins TRBV29-1 to TRBJ2-2, with 9 bases lining up with TRBD2. Germline V gene lookup returns CDR1 SQVTM and CDR2 ANQGSEA. CDR3 length: 14 residues. The covered CDR3 bases are TGCAGCGTGCGGGGGGGAAGAGGCACCGGGAAG. The encoded protein is CSVRGGRGTGK. The complete CDR3 reads CSVRGGRGTGKLFF.

This clone was seen at least ten times. The read stops 3 residues short of the end of the CDR3; the missing end is completed from the germline J gene. The chain couples TRBV3-1 (or the pseudogene TRBV3-2) to TRBJ2-1, with 9 bases fitting TRBD2. Trimming at V came to 5 bases and at J to 0 bases, leaving 8 bases not matched to a gene. Germline CDR1 is LGHDT and CDR2 is YNNKEL (reference sequence). The CDR3 is 17 residues long. CDR3 protein: CASSFAGGYSSYNEQFF. CDR3 DNA, as far as it was read: TGTGCCAGCAGCTTCGCGGGGGGGTATAGCTCCTACAATGAG.

This clone was seen repeatedly, ten times or more. The CDR3 end is not reached by the read, which stops 3 residues before it; the germline J gene fills it in. The chain has TRBV5-6 and TRBJ1-1; D is unclear. V lost 4 bases and J 1 base, leaving 8 bases between the germline ends. Germline values: CDR1 SGHDT, CDR2 YYEEEE. This CDR3 is 13 amino acids long. The chain's CDR3 is CASSETRNTEAFF. The CDR3 bases that were read are TGTGCCAGCAGCGAGACACGGAACACTGAA.

This clone has at least ten counts. The read comes to an end 3 residues before the CDR3 does, leaving the germline J gene to fill in the end. The V and J genes are TRBV7-7 and TRBJ2-3; 7 positions match TRBD1. V shed 2 bases, J shed 4 bases, and the junction held 0 bases outside the gene matches. The V gene's germline CDR1 is SSHAT and CDR2 FNYEAQ (reference sequence). The CDR3 totals 13 residues. The CDR3 DNA, read in part, is TGTGCCAGCAGCTTACAGGGGGCAGATACG. Protein: CASSLQGADT. The complete CDR3 reads CASSLQGADTQYF.

This clone came up many times. Read data end 3 residues before the CDR3 end; the end is taken from the germline J gene. The V call is TRBV7-2, the J call TRBJ2-7; TRBD2 agrees at 8 bases. The V and J ends lost 2 bases and 4 bases, in that order; junction bases with no gene match: 7. Germline lookup yields CDR1 SGHTA and CDR2 FQGNSA. The CDR3 extends over 15 amino acids. Partial CDR3 DNA: TGTGCCAGCAGCTTATCTGTCGGGGGGGGTTACGAG. Protein sequence: CASSLSVGGGYE. The complete CDR3 reads CASSLSVGGGYEQYF. Full variable domain (rest looked up from reference TRBV7-2 and TRBJ2-7): GAGVSQSPSNKVTEKGKDVELRCDPISGHTALYWYRQSLGQGLEFLIYFQGNSAPDKSGLPSDRFSAERTGGSVSTLTIQRTQQEDSAVYLCASSLSVGGGYEQYFGPGTRLTVT.

The table lists this clone with many counts. The read comes to an end 3 residues before the CDR3 does, leaving the germline J gene to fill in the end. This chain uses TRBV5-1 with TRBJ2-7; TRBD1 matches at 8 bases. The germline CDR1 and CDR2 sequences are SGHRS and YFSETQ. This CDR3 is built from 15 residues. V shed 3 bases and J 4 bases; nucleotides not matched to a gene: 9. CDR3 amino acids: CASSWTGTGKYEQYF. The DNA read from the CDR3 is TGCGCCAGCAGCTGGACAGGGACCGGGAAATACGAG. Looking up the rest from reference TRBV5-1 and TRBJ2-7 gives the full variable domain: KAGVTQTPRYLIKTRGQQVTLSCSPISGHRSVSWYQQTPGQGLQFLFEYFSETQRNKGNFPGRFSGRQFSNSRSEMNVSTLELGDSALYLCASSWTGTGKYEQYFGPGTRLTVT.

This clone was detected many times. The CDR3 extends 3 residues past the end of the read, so its final part is completed from the germline J gene. The V gene is TRBV5-1, the J gene TRBJ2-6, with 7 bases fitting TRBD1. The CDR3 is 16 amino acids. V lost 2 bases and J lost 1; bases outside the gene matches: 3. The germline CDR1 and CDR2 sequences are SGHRS and YFSETQ. The covered CDR3 bases are TGCGCCAGCAGCTTAACAGGGGATTCTGGGGCCAACGTC. Translated: CASSLTGDSGANV. The whole CDR3 protein is CASSLTGDSGANVLTF.

This clone was recorded at least ten times. The CDR3 end is not reached by the read, which stops 3 residues before it; the germline J gene fills it in. The chain employs TRBV6-2 or TRBV6-3 and TRBJ1-1; weak D call: TRBD1 (5 bases). V dropped 0 bases and J dropped 0 bases, with 11 bases sitting between them. From germline, CDR1 is MNHEY and CDR2 SVGEGT. The CDR3 loop spans 16 amino acids. CDR3 region: CASSYSPGLLNTEAFF. The sequenced CDR3 bases are TGTGCCAGCAGTTACTCGCCGGGACTTCTGAACACTGAA.

This clone came up many times. Read coverage stops 3 residues before the CDR3 terminus; the germline J gene supplies the remainder. The chain uses TRBV7-6 and TRBJ1-6, with 8 bases lining up with TRBD1. The CDR3 extends over 14 amino acids. Germline trimming cut 5 bases from V and 9 bases from J; bases unmatched to any gene: 6. CDR1 is SGHVS, CDR2 FNYEAQ, per germline. Partial CDR3 DNA: TGTGCCAGCAGCCCAGGACAGGGAATTTCACCC. This encodes CASSPGQGISP. The entire CDR3 reads CASSPGQGISPLHF.

This clone was seen repeatedly, ten times or more. CDR3 loop: CASSNPGGPLYEQYF. The covered CDR3 bases are TGTGCCAGCAGCAACCCAGGGGGGCCATTATACGAG. This chain joins TRBV5-4 and TRBJ2-7; D might be TRBD1 (7 bases). Read sequence stops 3 residues before the CDR3 end, and the germline J gene provides the missing end. The CDR3 sequence is 15 residues long. CDR1 SGHNT and CDR2 YYREEE come from the germline V gene (reference sequence). Trimming removed 4 bases at V and 4 bases at J, with 18 bases between.

This clone came up many times. From the germline J gene comes the end of the CDR3, since the read stops 3 residues before it. The V call is TRBV2, the J call TRBJ2-2; TRBD2 agrees at 13 bases. The germline V gene encodes CDR1 SNHLY and CDR2 FYNNEI. The CDR3 covers 15 residues. Trimming removed 10 bases from V and 7 bases from J; junction bases left unmatched: 9. This chain's CDR3 is CATILAGGNGGELFF. The DNA read from the CDR3 is TGTGCCACCATACTAGCGGGGGGGAACGGCGGGGAG.

The table lists this clone with many counts. Read coverage stops 3 residues before the CDR3 terminus; the germline J gene supplies the remainder. The rearrangement links TRBV14 to TRBJ2-2; perhaps TRBD2 as D (6 bases). Germline V gene data show CDR1 as SGHDN and CDR2 as FVKESK. V lost 2 bases, J lost 5 bases, and 12 bases lay in between. The CDR3 has 15 residues. The CDR3 reads CASSQIWGETGELFF. The DNA read from the CDR3 is TGTGCCAGCAGCCAAATTTGGGGGGAAACCGGGGAG.

Many counts were recorded for this clone. The CDR3 end is not reached by the read, which stops 3 residues before it; the germline J gene fills it in. This chain uses TRBV5-1 with TRBJ2-1; 9 bases match TRBD2. J was trimmed by 8 bases and V by 2 bases; bases with no gene match: 5. Germline CDR1 SGHRS, CDR2 YFSETQ. The CDR3 is made up of 14 amino acids. This CDR3 reads CASSFAGGADEQFF. The sequenced part of the CDR3 DNA is TGCGCCAGCAGCTTCGCGGGGGGGGCGGATGAG. Combining the CDR3 with reference TRBV5-1 and TRBJ2-1 gives the whole variable domain KAGVTQTPRYLIKTRGQQVTLSCSPISGHRSVSWYQQTPGQGLQFLFEYFSETQRNKGNFPGRFSGRQFSNSRSEMNVSTLELGDSALYLCASSFAGGADEQFFGPGTRLTVL.

This clone was seen many times. CDR3: CASSPGQGDTYGYTF. The CDR3 DNA, read in part, is TGTGCCAGCAGCCCCGGACAGGGCGATACCTATGGC. The J gene is TRBJ1-2, the V gene TRBV5-4; TRBD1 aligns across 8 bases. The CDR3 extends 3 residues past the end of the read, so its final part is completed from the germline J gene. V was clipped by 4 bases and J by 4 bases; unmatched bases: 9. The germline CDR1 and CDR2 sequences are SGHNT and YYREEE (reference sequence). The CDR3 is 15 amino acids.

This clone has more than one count but fewer than ten. From the germline J gene comes the end of the CDR3, since the read stops 3 residues before it. The rearrangement uses TRBV19 and TRBJ2-4; D perhaps matches TRBD2 (5 bases). In germline, CDR1 is LNHDA, CDR2 SQIVND (reference sequence). The CDR3 has 14 amino acids. The CDR3 loop reads CASSTSAFEGGQYF. The sequenced CDR3 bases are TGTGCCAGTAGTACCTCCGCGTTTGAGGGTGGT.

The sample holds a few counts of this clone. The CDR3 end is not reached by the read, which stops 3 residues before it; the germline J gene fills it in. The chain recombines TRBV13 with TRBJ1-3; TRBD1 might be the D (5 bases). This CDR3 has 16 residues. Germline values: CDR1 PRHDT, CDR2 FYEKMQ (reference sequence). Trimming removed 5 bases from V and 0 bases from J, with 14 bases in between. The DNA read from the CDR3 is TGTGCCAGCAGCCCATGGGGGGGGTTCTCTGGAAACACC. Its protein product is CASSPWGGFSGNT. The CDR3 as a whole reads CASSPWGGFSGNTIYF.

This clone was recorded at least ten times. The CDR3 end lies 3 residues beyond the end of the read and is filled in from the germline J gene. The V call is TRBV13, the J call TRBJ1-2; TRBD1 might be the D (6 bases). Trimming took off 2 bases at V and 6 bases at J, with 16 bases between the two ends. The CDR3 extends over 15 amino acids. Germline V lookup: CDR1 PRHDT, CDR2 FYEKMQ (reference sequence). CDR3 DNA (partial): TGTGCCAGCAGCTTATTAGGGGCAGGGGAAAATGGC. It specifies CASSLLGAGENG. The full CDR3 reads CASSLLGAGENGYTF.

This clone was seen repeatedly, ten times or more. The sequenced fragment ends 3 residues before the CDR3 boundary, so the rest is inferred from the germline J gene. The chain uses TRBV5-1 and TRBJ2-5; 8 bases map to TRBD2. Germline-derived CDR1 and CDR2 are SGHRS and YFSETQ. Trimming took 0 bases from V and 4 from J; bases not matched to a gene: 8. This CDR3 spans 16 amino acids. CDR3 sequence reads: CASSLAAGGLIETQYF. CDR3 bases read: TGCGCCAGCAGCTTGGCGGCGGGGGGCCTAATAGAGACC. Together with reference TRBV5-1 and TRBJ2-5, the CDR3 gives the full variable domain: KAGVTQTPRYLIKTRGQQVTLSCSPISGHRSVSWYQQTPGQGLQFLFEYFSETQRNKGNFPGRFSGRQFSNSRSEMNVSTLELGDSALYLCASSLAAGGLIETQYFGPGTRLLVL.

There are many counts of this clone. The DNA ends 3 residues before the CDR3 does, and the rest of the CDR3 is filled in from the germline J gene. The chain carries TRBV19 and TRBJ1-4; D not resolved. The CDR3 extends over 14 amino acids. Germline V gives CDR1 LNHDA, CDR2 SQIVND (reference sequence). V lost 5 bases to trimming and J lost 8 bases, with 15 bases between them. The CDR3 protein is CASSLGLSKEKLFF. CDR3 bases read: TGTGCCAGTAGTCTTGGACTGAGTAAAGAAAAA.

In this sample, this clone turned up many times. From the germline J gene comes the end of the CDR3, since the read stops 3 residues before it. This chain uses TRBV10-1 with TRBJ2-3, with D uncertain. The CDR3 has 16 residues. CDR1 and CDR2 from the germline V gene are WNHNN and SYGVQD (reference sequence). Trimming stripped 0 bases from V and 4 bases from J, with 14 bases between. The covered CDR3 bases are TGCGCCAGCAGTGAGTCGTTGGCACCCAAGTCAGATACG. Translating gives CASSESLAPKSDT. In full, the CDR3 is CASSESLAPKSDTQYF.

Many counts were recorded for this clone. The CDR3 sequence is CAWSVRLAGDSEQYF. The part of the CDR3 DNA that was read is TGTGCCTGGAGTGTACGCCTAGCGGGGGATTCCGAG. This chain uses TRBV30 with TRBJ2-7, with 10 bases identical to TRBD2. The read finishes 3 residues shy of the CDR3 end, and the germline J gene is used to complete it. V shed 0 bases and J 6 bases; nucleotides not matched to a gene: 8. The CDR3 runs to 15 residues. Germline CDR1 reads GTSNPN; CDR2 reads SVGIG (reference sequence).

This clone appeared a few times. The same CDR3 arises from other DNA sequences in this sample as well. The CDR3 here is CASSPGRTGANRETAFF. The sequenced CDR3 bases are TGTGCCAGCTCACCAGGCAGGACAGGGGCGAACAGGGAGACA. The genes are TRBV18 and TRBJ1-1; 9 bases are a match to TRBD1. The read stops 3 residues short of the end of the CDR3; the missing end is completed from the germline J gene. The CDR3 contains 17 residues. Germline loops: CDR1 KGHSH, CDR2 LQKENI. Drawing the rest from reference TRBV18 and TRBJ1-1, the complete variable domain is NAGVMQNPRHLVRRRGQEARLRCSPMKGHSHVYWYRQLPEEGLKFMVYLQKENIIDESGMPKERFSAEFPKEGPSILRIQQVVRGDSAAYFCASSPGRTGANRETAFFGQGTRLTVV.

This clone was seen many times. Here the CDR3 reads CASSLTSGGIYNEQFF. The covered CDR3 bases are TGCGCCAGCAGCCTGACGTCGGGGGGTATCTACAATGAG. The J gene is TRBJ2-1, the V gene TRBV5-1; 7 bases are a match to TRBD2. The CDR3 extends 3 residues past the end of the read, so its final part is completed from the germline J gene. CDR3 length: 16 amino acids. Germline trimming cut 4 bases from V and 3 bases from J; bases unmatched to any gene: 10. Germline assignment: CDR1 SGHRS and CDR2 YFSETQ.

This clone was counted ten times or more. The observed sequence ends 3 residues before the CDR3 terminus, with the missing tail filled in from the germline J gene. The V and J genes are TRBV30 and TRBJ1-1; TRBD1 might be the D (6 bases). The CDR3 length is 14 residues. Trimming removed 0 bases at V and 1 base at J, with 9 bases between. The germline gives CDR1 GTSNPN, CDR2 SVGIG (reference sequence). The CDR3 protein is CAWSVGRGNTEAFF. The part of the CDR3 DNA that was read is TGTGCCTGGAGTGTCGGCAGGGGGAACACTGAA.

This clone showed up many times. The read falls 3 residues short of the CDR3 end, and the missing part is taken from the germline J gene. The genes are TRBV18 and TRBJ1-6; 9 bases match TRBD1. The CDR3 contains 14 residues. In germline, CDR1 is KGHSH, CDR2 LQKENI. The junction had 5 bases not matched to a gene; V was cut back by 6 bases and J by 8 bases. The CDR3 region is CASSRTGDYSPLHF. CDR3 DNA (partial): TGTGCCAGCTCCCGGACAGGGGACTATTCACCC.

In this sample, this clone turned up many times. The part of the CDR3 DNA that was read is TGTGCTAGTGGTTTGGTTAGCGCCCGGGGGGTAGAGACC. Protein sequence: CASGLVSARGVET. The entire CDR3 sequence reads CASGLVSARGVETQYF. This chain connects TRBV12-5 to TRBJ2-5, with TRBD2 matching over 7 bases. The CDR3 end is not reached by the read, which stops 3 residues before it; the germline J gene fills it in. CDR3 length: 16 residues. Germline-derived CDR1 and CDR2 are LGHNT and FRNRAP. With V trimmed by 0 bases and J by 4 bases, 8 bases remained unmatched.

This clone occurred many times. The missing CDR3 end, 3 residues past where the read stops, is filled in from the germline J gene. The chain has TRBV6-1 and TRBJ1-4; maybe TRBD1 (6 bases). V lost 2 bases and J 6 bases, leaving 13 bases between the germline ends. Per germline, CDR1 MNHNS and CDR2 SASEGT. CDR3 length: 15 amino acids. The CDR3 sequence: CASSENRVRDEKLFF. The DNA read from the CDR3 is TGTGCCAGCAGTGAAAACAGGGTCAGGGATGAAAAA.

This clone has ten or more counts. The sequence runs out 3 residues before the end of the CDR3; the remainder is reconstructed from the germline J gene. This sequence joins TRBV6-2 or TRBV6-3 and TRBJ2-3; weak D call: TRBD1 (6 bases). The germline gives CDR1 MNHEY, CDR2 SVGEGT. V lost 10 bases, J lost 6 bases, and 14 bases lay in between. This CDR3 contains 12 residues. CDR3 DNA (partial): TGTGCCACCCAGATGGGGGCGGATACG. This encodes CATQMGADT. The full CDR3 reads CATQMGADTQYF.